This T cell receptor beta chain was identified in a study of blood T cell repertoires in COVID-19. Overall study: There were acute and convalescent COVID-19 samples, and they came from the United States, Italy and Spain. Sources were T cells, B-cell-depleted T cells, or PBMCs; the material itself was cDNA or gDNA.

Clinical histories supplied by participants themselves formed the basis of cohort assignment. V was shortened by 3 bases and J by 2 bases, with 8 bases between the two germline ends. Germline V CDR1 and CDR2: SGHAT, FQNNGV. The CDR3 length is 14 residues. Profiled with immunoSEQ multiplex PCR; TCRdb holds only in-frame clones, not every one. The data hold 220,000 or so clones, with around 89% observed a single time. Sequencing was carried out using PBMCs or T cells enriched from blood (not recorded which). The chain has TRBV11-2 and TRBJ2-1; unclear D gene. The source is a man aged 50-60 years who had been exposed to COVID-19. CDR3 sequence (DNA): TGTGCCAGCAGCTTGGCGGTTACCTACAATGAGCAGTTCTTC. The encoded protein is CASSLAVTYNEQFF.